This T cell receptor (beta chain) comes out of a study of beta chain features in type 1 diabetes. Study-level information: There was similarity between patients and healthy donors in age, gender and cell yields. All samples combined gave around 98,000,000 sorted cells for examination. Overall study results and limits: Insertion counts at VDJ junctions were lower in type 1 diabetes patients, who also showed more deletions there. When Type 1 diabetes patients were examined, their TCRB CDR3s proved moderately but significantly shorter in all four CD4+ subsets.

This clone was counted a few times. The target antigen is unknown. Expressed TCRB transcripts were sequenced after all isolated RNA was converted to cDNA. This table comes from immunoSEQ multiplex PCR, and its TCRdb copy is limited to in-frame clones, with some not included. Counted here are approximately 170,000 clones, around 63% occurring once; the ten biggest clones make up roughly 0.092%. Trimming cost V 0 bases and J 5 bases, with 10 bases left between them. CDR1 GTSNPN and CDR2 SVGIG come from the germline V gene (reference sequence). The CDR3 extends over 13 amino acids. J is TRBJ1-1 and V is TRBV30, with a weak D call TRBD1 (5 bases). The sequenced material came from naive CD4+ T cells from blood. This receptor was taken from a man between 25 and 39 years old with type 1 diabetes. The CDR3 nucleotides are TGTGCCTGGAGTGTAGCAGGGTTTACTGAAGCTTTCTTT. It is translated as CAWSVAGFTEAFF.